This TCR beta chain comes out of a study of T cells in Graves' hyperthyroidism and ophthalmopathy. About the study: The initial diagnosis was the point when peripheral blood was collected, ahead of any treatment.

Ten or more counts support this clonotype. What it recognizes is unknown. J was trimmed by 6 bases and V by 8 bases; bases with no gene match: 1. Per the germline V gene, CDR1 is ENHRY and CDR2 is SYGVKD. CDR3 length: 13 residues. For the diagnoses, clinical symptoms, serum thyroxine and TRAb, thyroid ultrasound and orbital computed tomography were used. Before ophthalmopathy appeared, progressors gave blood at initial hyperthyroidism diagnosis. The CDR3 regions of TCR beta were amplified from RNA transcripts. HTBI primers were used for first-round RT-PCR of the TCR CDR3. One entry per CDR3 protein results from TCRdb running MiXCR on the multiplex PCR reads. The table records hundreds of thousands of distinct CDR3 sequences, 25% to 30% of them present only once. The study, taken as a whole, reports: The model forecast ophthalmopathy, anticipating it by a median around 6.4 months before onset.

Sequenced: blood. The chain is built from TRBV10-3 and TRBJ2-1, with TRBD2 identical over 13 bases. This TCR came from a man aged 40-50 years with Graves' hyperthyroidism that later progressed to Graves' ophthalmopathy. The CDR3 coding sequence is TGTGCCATCGGGACTAGCGGGATCAATGAGCAGTTCTTC. It is translated as CAIGTSGINEQFF.